The clone carrying this T cell receptor (beta chain) was counted at least ten times. At one end the junction does not follow the germline gene, possibly because of a read error. CDR1 is SGHTA and CDR2 is FQGTGA in the germline V gene. This CDR3 comprises 16 residues. This specimen belongs to a study of Graves' ophthalmopathy and Graves' hyperthyroidism. Each diagnosis was determined on the basis of clinical symptoms, serum thyroxine, TRAb, thyroid ultrasound and orbital computed tomography. Amplifying from RNA transcripts, the study obtained TCR beta CDR3 regions. Second-round multiplex PCR came after first-round RT-PCR with HTBI primers. TCRdb re-analysed the multiplex PCR reads in MiXCR, keeping a single row per CDR3 protein. Of roughly 410,000 distinct CDR3 sequences in the sample, 15% were seen once.

The chain is built from TRBV7-3 and TRBJ2-7, with 8 bases identical to TRBD1. This receptor was taken from a young woman with stable Graves' hyperthyroidism. Sequenced material: peripheral blood. This chain's CDR3 is CASNLLRDRCFYEQYF. CDR3 nucleotides: TGTGCCAGCAACTTACTTAGGGACAGGTGTTTCTACGAGCAGTACTTC.